This TCR beta chain came from a study of T cells after yellow fever vaccination (dated by TCRdb to about 2019). Some background on the complete study: The SMART-Seq v4 Ultra Low Input RNA kit was used to prepare libraries from fractions with low cell numbers. Bulk TCR alpha and beta repertoires were sequenced longitudinally to track T-cell clones before and after primary and booster YFV17D yellow fever vaccination. Two healthy male donors, one aged 18 to 30 and one aged 30 to 40 years, were included in the cohort. Blood was drawn at multiple timepoints before and after primary and secondary immunization, with bulk PBMC replicates and cell subsets isolated. Results and caveats for the whole study, not just this receptor: Computational filtering was needed because FACS-sorted repertoires could contain abundant contaminating clonotypes from the bulk population. Most clones expanded after primary vaccination were re-detected after the booster (almost 98% of CD4 and 88% of CD8), suggesting broad memory maintenance. A small fraction of clonotypes appeared in both the CD4 and CD8 compartments, likely as a result of convergent recombination. Because only a couple of donors were included in the study, the extent to which the findings can be generalized is limited. Compared with the primary T-cell response, the secondary T-cell response was weaker but faster, peaking on day 5 rather than day 15.

The treatment or condition label corresponds to: live attenuated yellow fever vaccine strain. A standard Ficoll-Paque protocol was used to isolate PBMCs from peripheral blood. CD4 and CD8 T-cell fractions were isolated with Dynabeads CD4 and CD8 positive selection kits. TriZol was used to extract RNA from bulk PBMCs, from CD4 and CD8 fractions, and from dextramer-positive and dextramer-negative fractions. TCR cDNA was made using 5'RACE template switching, a step that added a universal primer site and unique molecular identifiers. Priming of cDNA synthesis was performed from both the TCR alpha and TCR beta constant segments. Library amplification used two PCR steps, and the second PCR step added sample barcodes and sequencing adapters. Libraries were sequenced on Illumina HiSeq 2500 (2x100 bp) or NovaSeq (2x150 bp). In the source study's methods: Reads were demultiplexed and collapsed into UMI consensus sequences with MIGEC, and V(D)J alignment was performed with MiXCR. Using edgeR on replicate PBMC samples, clonotypes were called vaccine-responding if FDR was below 0.01 and the log2 fold change was above 5 up to day 15. Bulk clonotypes were assigned CD4 or CD8 identity according to which sequenced CD4 or CD8 repertoire held them at higher abundance. TCRdb itself trimmed the public reads at Q25 with fastp, ran MiXCR and retained productive beta chains. CDR3 protein sequences are deduplicated, and each keeps its most common genes and DNA. None of the V and J calls come from the authors' own analysis; TCRdb made them. This sample gives approximately 180,000 distinct CDR3 sequences in total; 5.5% to 8% of them show up just once. In total, the top ten clones hold 2.9% of the sample.

This clonotype showed up many times. Its antigen has not been determined. One base away there is no much larger clone; base qualities are not given. The germline ends are 15 bases apart after V is trimmed by 4 bases and J by 5 bases. Taken from the germline V gene, the CDR1 and CDR2 loops are SGHRS and YFSETQ. The CDR3 runs 14 amino acids, cysteine and phenylalanine included. The kept DNA is CDR3 alone, 42 bases in frame from the first base. Here the chain combines TRBV5-1 and TRBJ2-5; no D gene call is confident. This clonotype was obtained from a young man who received the YFV17D yellow fever vaccine. This specimen was CD4+ T cells sorted from PBMCs, taken on the day of the first yellow fever vaccination. The base sequence is TGCGCCAGCAGCCCCGGACCTACATGGGAGACCCAGTACTTC. This sequence encodes CASSPGPTWETQYF.